This TCR beta chain was sequenced in a study of control samples from healthy donors and cancer patients. Method: immunoSEQ multiplex PCR; TCRdb's copy keeps in-frame clones and lacks some. The data hold 85,000 to 95,000 clones, with 88% observed a single time. The germline gives CDR1 LGHDT, CDR2 YNNKEL (reference sequence). The CDR3 contains 15 residues. V was trimmed by 4 bases and J by 6 bases, leaving 16 bases between them. This TCR was recovered from a woman in her seventies in good health. The chain couples TRBV3-1 (or the pseudogene TRBV3-2) to TRBJ1-5, with D hard to call. Specimen: blood. CDR3 bases: TGTGCCAGCAGCCCCCGAAGAAGTCCGGGTCAGCCCCAGCATTTT. As protein: CASSPRRSPGQPQHF.